The 29 T cell receptor beta chains below come from one sample, sequenced in a study of spatial heterogeneity in lung cancer. Time point described: blood at routine non-recurrence follow-up after resection. TCRdb reprocessed the 5' RACE reads with MiXCR, giving one entry per CDR3 protein. The repertoire holds around 100,000 distinct CDR3 sequences, with 11% as singletons. Sample: PBMCs, taken at follow-up. The receptors stem from a female donor with early-stage non-small cell lung cancer.

Many counts were recorded for this clonotype. The chain joins TRBV29-1 to TRBJ1-1; D remains ambiguous. Germline assignment: CDR1 SQVTM and CDR2 ANQGSEA. The CDR3 spans 11 residues. V lost 4 bases to trimming and J lost 1 base, with 4 bases between them. The CDR3 DNA reads as TGCAGCGTTGTGCAGAACACTGAAGCTTTCTTT. Protein product: CSVVQNTEAFF.

This clonotype was found many times. The chain recombines TRBV6-2 or TRBV6-3 with TRBJ2-1; no clear D gene. CDR3 length: 15 amino acids. Germline values: CDR1 MNHEY, CDR2 SVGEGT. Trimming left V 2 bases short and J 3 bases short, with 11 bases between. The CDR3 sequence: CASSYGDWGYNEQFF. The CDR3 DNA reads as TGTGCCAGCAGTTACGGGGATTGGGGCTACAATGAGCAGTTCTTC.

This clonotype came up many times. The V and J genes are TRBV12-3 or TRBV12-4 and TRBJ1-3; 7 nucleotides line up with TRBD1. The CDR3 extends over 14 amino acids. J gave up 5 bases and V 3 bases, and 4 bases lay outside the gene matches. The CDR3 sequence: CASSFDRERNTIYF. In DNA form, the CDR3 reads TGTGCCAGCAGTTTCGACAGGGAGAGAAACACCATATATTTT.

This clonotype was observed at least ten times. The J gene is TRBJ2-1, the V gene TRBV7-8; 7 bases map to TRBD2. After removal of 5 bases from V and 7 bases from J, the junction contained 11 bases not matched to a gene. Germline V CDR1 and CDR2: SGHVS, FQNEAQ. This CDR3 region has 15 residues. The CDR3 reads CASSPRTGGRNEQFF. CDR3 DNA: TGTGCCAGCAGCCCTCGGACGGGGGGAAGGAATGAGCAGTTCTTC.

The rearrangement links TRBV27 to TRBJ2-1; 12 positions match TRBD2. The CDR3 is made up of 16 amino acids. Trimming at V came to 5 bases and at J to 6 bases, leaving 8 bases not matched to a gene. Germline lookup yields CDR1 MNHEY and CDR2 SMNVEV (reference sequence). CDR3 sequence: CASSLNLAGGRNEQFF. CDR3 nucleotides: TGTGCCAGCAGTCTCAACCTAGCGGGAGGGCGCAATGAGCAGTTCTTC.

V gene TRBV18 combines with J gene TRBJ2-5; the match to TRBD1 covers 9 bases. This CDR3 contains 16 residues. CDR1 and CDR2 from the germline V gene are KGHSH and LQKENI. The V segment lost 6 bases and the J segment 2 bases; nucleotides outside the gene matches: 10. The CDR3 sequence: CASSPGTGSRQETQYF. In DNA form, the CDR3 reads TGTGCCAGCTCCCCAGGGACAGGGTCGAGACAAGAGACCCAGTACTTC.

The chain recombines TRBV5-1 with TRBJ1-1, with D possibly matching TRBD1 (5 bases). Germline V gene data show CDR1 as SGHRS and CDR2 as YFSETQ. The CDR3 is 14 amino acids. V lost 1 base and J lost 1, with 8 bases in between. CDR3 protein: CASSLLGQNTEAFF. The DNA for the CDR3 is TGCGCCAGCAGCTTGTTAGGACAGAACACTGAAGCTTTCTTT.

In its sample, this clonotype was seen a few times. The V call is TRBV9, the J call TRBJ2-3, with D perhaps TRBD1 or TRBD2 (6 bases each). V dropped 0 bases and J dropped 2 bases, with 10 bases sitting between them. Germline values: CDR1 SGDLS, CDR2 YYNGEE. This CDR3 has 15 amino acids. The CDR3 DNA reads as TGTGCCAGCAGCGTAGAGGGGGGATTCACAGATACGCAGTATTTT. Translating it yields CASSVEGGFTDTQYF.

This clonotype was seen ten or more times. The rearrangement uses TRBV28 and TRBJ1-4; a possible D gene is TRBD1 (5 bases). Germline V gene data show CDR1 as MDHEN and CDR2 as SYDVKM. This CDR3 spans 12 amino acids. Deletions cut 2 bases from V and 17 bases from J, with 15 bases between. CDR3 amino acids: CASSLRQKVVFF. CDR3 nucleotide sequence: TGTGCCAGCAGTTTAAGACAGAAAGTCGTATTTTTT. The full variable domain, completed using reference TRBV28 and TRBJ1-4, is DVKVTQSSRYLVKRTGEKVFLECVQDMDHENMFWYRQDPGLGLRLIYFSYDVKMKEKGDIPEGYSVSREKKERFSLILESASTNQTSMYLCASSLRQKVVFFGSGTQLSVL.

The table lists this clonotype with many counts. The gene calls are TRBV28 and TRBJ1-1; D ambiguous. Germline V gene data show CDR1 as MDHEN and CDR2 as SYDVKM. The CDR3 sequence is 15 residues long. V lost 3 bases, J lost 1 base, and 12 bases lay in between. The CDR3 protein is CASSFEVGRNTEAFF. The CDR3 bases are TGTGCCAGCAGTTTCGAGGTTGGGAGGAACACTGAAGCTTTCTTT.

This clonotype has at least ten counts. V is TRBV9 and J is TRBJ1-2; D uncertain. There are 14 residues in the CDR3. The germline V and J ends were trimmed by 4 bases and 0 bases, with 10 bases remaining between them. CDR1 SGDLS and CDR2 YYNGEE come from the germline V gene. The CDR3 loop reads CASSPQNANYGYTF. In nucleotides, the CDR3 is TGTGCCAGCAGCCCACAGAACGCTAACTATGGCTACACCTTC.

Many counts were recorded for this clonotype. J is TRBJ2-3 and V is TRBV12-3 or TRBV12-4; the match to TRBD2 covers 12 bases. The CDR3 sequence is 16 residues long. J was trimmed by 2 bases and V by 5 bases; bases with no gene match: 5. CDR3 sequence reads: CASSPRLAGVTDTQYF. Written as DNA, the CDR3 is TGTGCCAGCAGTCCCCGACTAGCGGGGGTCACAGATACGCAGTATTTT.

This clonotype was recorded at least ten times. This chain connects TRBV29-1 to TRBJ1-1; a possible D gene is TRBD1 (5 bases). This CDR3 contains 13 residues. The germline gives CDR1 SQVTM, CDR2 ANQGSEA. V was pared by 5 bases and J by 0 bases, with 10 bases between. The CDR3 is CSVQGRMNTEAFF. CDR3 in DNA: TGCAGCGTTCAGGGACGGATGAACACTGAAGCTTTCTTT.

This clonotype has more than one count but fewer than ten. The chain carries TRBV15 and TRBJ2-3; 7 bases line up with TRBD2. There are 17 residues in the CDR3. The trim removed 1 base at V and 2 bases at J, leaving 9 bases unmatched. CDR1 is LNHNV and CDR2 is YYDKDF in the germline V gene (reference sequence). The CDR3 bases are TGTGCCACCAGCAGAGGGCTTGGACTAGTTTACACAGATACGCAGTATTTT. It translates to CATSRGLGLVYTDTQYF.

In its sample, this clonotype was seen a few times. The chain is built from TRBV7-3 and TRBJ2-1, with TRBD2 matching 9 bases. V gave up 2 bases and J gave up 5 bases; unmatched junction bases: 4. The CDR3 contains 15 residues. Germline CDR1 SGHTA, CDR2 FQGTGA. CDR3 DNA: TGTGCCAGCAGCTTATTCGGCGGGAGGGACAATGAGCAGTTCTTC. Residues: CASSLFGGRDNEQFF.

The CDR3 region is CASSPREGQQPQHF. CDR3 DNA sequence: TGTGCCAGCAGCCCCCGGGAGGGCCAGCAGCCCCAGCATTTT. The V and J genes are TRBV12-3 or TRBV12-4 and TRBJ1-5, with unresolved D. V dropped 6 bases and J dropped 7 bases, with 16 bases sitting between them. This CDR3 spans 14 amino acids.

This clonotype has just a few counts. The chain carries TRBV30 and TRBJ2-7; 7 bases match TRBD1. CDR3 length equals 15 residues. V gave up 5 bases and J gave up 10 bases; unmatched junction bases: 20. Per germline, CDR1 GTSNPN and CDR2 SVGIG (reference sequence). CDR3 DNA: TGTGCCTGGGGAAACATTAGGGGACAGACGATCTCTCAGTACTTC. Protein: CAWGNIRGQTISQYF.

This clonotype occurred many times. The chain joins TRBV29-1 to TRBJ1-1, with D unresolved. The V and J ends lost 4 bases and 0 bases respectively, with 9 bases between them. The CDR3 contains 13 residues. Germline values: CDR1 SQVTM, CDR2 ANQGSEA. The CDR3 loop is CSVARPMNTEAFF. DNA of the CDR3: TGCAGCGTTGCAAGACCCATGAACACTGAAGCTTTCTTT.

The J gene is TRBJ1-5, the V gene TRBV19, with 8 bases fitting TRBD1. CDR3 length: 15 amino acids. V lost 6 bases and J lost 5; bases outside the gene matches: 9. Germline V lookup: CDR1 LNHDA, CDR2 SQIVND (reference sequence). For the CDR3, the DNA is TGTGCCAGTAGCCCAGCCAGGGGGCGAGATCAGCCCCAGCATTTT. Its protein is CASSPARGRDQPQHF.

J is TRBJ2-7 and V is TRBV18, with D perhaps TRBD2 (6 bases). Germline lookup yields CDR1 KGHSH and CDR2 LQKENI. Trimming stripped 3 bases from V and 6 bases from J, with 9 bases between. The CDR3 loop spans 12 amino acids. The CDR3 loop is CASSPTSSEQYF. The CDR3, as DNA: TGTGCCAGCTCACCGACTAGTAGCGAGCAGTACTTC.

The CDR3 sequence is CASSRADMNTEAFF. In nucleotides, the CDR3 is TGTGCCAGCAGTCGGGCAGACATGAACACTGAAGCTTTCTTT. This sequence joins TRBV6-5 and TRBJ1-1; D gene ambiguous. Germline assignment: CDR1 MNHEY and CDR2 SVGAGI. The V gene lost 5 bases and the J gene lost 0 bases, with 10 bases spanning the gap. The CDR3 is 14 amino acids.

The chain links TRBV27 to TRBJ1-6, with TRBD1 matching over 7 bases. This CDR3 is built from 15 residues. V gave up 0 bases and J gave up 9 bases; unmatched junction bases: 5. Germline V gene sequence: CDR1 MNHEY, CDR2 SMNVEV (reference sequence). CDR3 in amino acids: CASSLSPTGFSPLHF. DNA of the CDR3: TGTGCCAGCAGTTTATCTCCGACAGGGTTTTCACCCCTCCACTTT.

V is TRBV18 and J is TRBJ2-5; maybe TRBD1 (6 bases). The germline CDR1 and CDR2 sequences are KGHSH and LQKENI. The length of the CDR3 is 13 residues. Trimming cost V 1 base and J 9 bases, with 12 bases left between them. CDR3 amino acids: CASSPRTERAQYF. In DNA, the CDR3 is TGTGCCAGCTCACCACGGACAGAAAGGGCCCAGTACTTC.

The gene calls are TRBV6-5 and TRBJ2-1; TRBD2 aligns across 7 bases. The CDR3 sequence is 13 residues long. Germline V gene lookup returns CDR1 MNHEY and CDR2 SVGAGI. V lost 6 bases to trimming and J lost 5 bases; unmatched junction nucleotides: 4. In nucleotides, the CDR3 is TGTGCCAGCAGGAGACTAGCCAACAATGAGCAGTTCTTC. This translates into CASRRLANNEQFF.

This clonotype was counted ten times or more. The chain uses TRBV10-3 and TRBJ1-1, with D uncertain. Germline-derived CDR1 and CDR2 are ENHRY and SYGVKD. V lost 0 bases and J 3 bases, leaving 11 bases between the germline ends. This CDR3 spans 15 amino acids. The CDR3 DNA follows: TGTGCCATCAGTGAGTCGGAGGACGGGTACACTGAAGCTTTCTTT. Translation gives CAISESEDGYTEAFF.

The chain joins TRBV5-6 to TRBJ2-7; 7 nucleotides line up with TRBD1. The germline V gene encodes CDR1 SGHDT and CDR2 YYEEEE. The length of the CDR3 is 13 residues. V dropped 2 bases and J dropped 5; count of bases not matched to a gene: 4. The CDR3 spells CASSFTGVNEQYV. The CDR3 nucleotides are TGTGCCAGCAGCTTTACAGGGGTGAACGAGCAGTACGTC.

The chain is built from TRBV7-3 and TRBJ1-1; no clear D. The CDR3 is 13 residues long. Trimming left V 8 bases short and J 1 base short, with 11 bases between. CDR1 is SGHTA, CDR2 FQGTGA, per germline. CDR3 loop: CASRTDGNTEAFF. The CDR3 region has the DNA TGTGCCAGCCGCACGGACGGGAACACTGAAGCTTTCTTT.

Only a few counts were recorded for this clonotype. The chain uses TRBV2 and TRBJ2-3; D is uncertain. This CDR3 has 12 amino acids. Trimming left V 5 bases short and J 5 bases short, with 8 bases between. CDR1 and CDR2 from the germline V gene are SNHLY and FYNNEI. CDR3 loop: CASSRAGDTQYF. Written as DNA, the CDR3 is TGTGCCAGCAGTCGGGCCGGAGATACGCAGTATTTT.

In its sample, this clonotype was seen many times. The chain uses TRBV20-1 and TRBJ1-1; D ambiguous. Trimming removed 5 bases from V and 2 bases from J, with 15 bases in between. The CDR3 sequence is 14 residues long. CDR1 and CDR2 (germline): DFQATT, SNEGSKA (reference sequence). DNA of the CDR3: TGCAGTGCTCCTCCCGGTTGGGGAAACACTGAAGCTTTCTTT. Amino acids: CSAPPGWGNTEAFF.